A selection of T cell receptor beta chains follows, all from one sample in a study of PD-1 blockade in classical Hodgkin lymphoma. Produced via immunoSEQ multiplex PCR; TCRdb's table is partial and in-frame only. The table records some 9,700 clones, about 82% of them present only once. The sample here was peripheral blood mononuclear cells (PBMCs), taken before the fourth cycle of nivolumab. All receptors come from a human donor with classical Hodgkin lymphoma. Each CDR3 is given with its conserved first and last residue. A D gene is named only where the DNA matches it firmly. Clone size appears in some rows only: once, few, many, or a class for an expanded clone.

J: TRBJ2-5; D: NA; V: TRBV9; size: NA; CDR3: CASSVEGHLQETQYF; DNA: TGTGCCAGCAGCGTAGAGGGCCACCTACAAGAGACCCAGTACTTC
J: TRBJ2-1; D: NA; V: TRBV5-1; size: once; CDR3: CASSSDTGNEQFF; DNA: TGCGCCAGCAGCAGCGATACTGGCAATGAGCAGTTCTTC
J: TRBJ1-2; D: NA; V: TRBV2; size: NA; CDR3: CAILLGFQYGYTF; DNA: TGTGCCATCCTGTTGGGTTTTCAGTATGGCTACACCTTC
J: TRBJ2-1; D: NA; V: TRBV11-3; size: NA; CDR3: CASSIAGTSLSNEQFF; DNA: TGTGCCAGCAGCATAGCCGGAACTAGCCTTTCCAATGAGCAGTTCTTC
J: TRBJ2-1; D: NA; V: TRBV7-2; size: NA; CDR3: CASSLSHTHNEQFF; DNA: TGTGCCAGCAGCTTGTCCCACACACACAATGAGCAGTTCTTC
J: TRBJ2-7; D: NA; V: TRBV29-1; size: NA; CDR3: CSVGTGAGEQYF; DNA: TGCAGCGTTGGCACAGGGGCGGGGGAGCAGTACTTC
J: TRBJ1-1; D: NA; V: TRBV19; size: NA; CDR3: CASSMYLNTEAFF; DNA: TGTGCCAGTAGTATGTACTTGAACACTGAAGCTTTCTTT
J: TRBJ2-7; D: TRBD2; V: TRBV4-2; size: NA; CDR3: CASSLAITSGGYEQYF; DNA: TGTGCCAGCAGCCTCGCCATCACTAGCGGGGGTTACGAGCAGTACTTC
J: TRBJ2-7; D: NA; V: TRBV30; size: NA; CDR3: CAWSVGAGFTYEQYF; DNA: TGTGCCTGGAGTGTCGGGGCAGGATTTACCTACGAGCAGTACTTC
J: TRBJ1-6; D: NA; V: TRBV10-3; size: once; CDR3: CAIMSGDNSPLHF; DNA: TGTGCCATCATGTCAGGGGATAATTCACCCCTCCACTTT
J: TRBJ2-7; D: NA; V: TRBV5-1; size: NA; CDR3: CASSLEGRTYEQYF; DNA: TGCGCCAGCAGCTTGGAGGGGAGGACCTACGAGCAGTACTTC
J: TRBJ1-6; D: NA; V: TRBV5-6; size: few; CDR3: CASSLVGQGISPLHF; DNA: TGTGCCAGCAGCTTGGTGGGGCAGGGTATTTCACCCCTCCACTTT
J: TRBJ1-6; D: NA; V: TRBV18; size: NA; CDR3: CASSPPREQGFSSYNSPLHF; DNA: TGTGCCAGCTCACCACCTCGCGAACAGGGATTCAGCTCCTATAATTCACCCCTCCACTTT
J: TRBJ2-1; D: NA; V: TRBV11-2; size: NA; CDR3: CASSLKSLALFYNEQFF; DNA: TGTGCCAGCAGCTTAAAGTCACTAGCCCTTTTCTACAATGAGCAGTTCTTC
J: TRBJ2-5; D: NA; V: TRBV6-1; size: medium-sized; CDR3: CASSEMGRVYQETQYF; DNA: TGTGCCAGCAGTGAAATGGGCAGGGTTTACCAAGAGACCCAGTACTTC
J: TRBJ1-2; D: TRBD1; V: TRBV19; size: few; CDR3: CASSISGQGNYGYTF; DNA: TGTGCCAGTAGTATCAGCGGACAGGGGAACTATGGCTACACCTTC
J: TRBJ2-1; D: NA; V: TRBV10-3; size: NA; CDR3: CAITRGRNNEQFF; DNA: TGTGCCATCACCCGGGGCCGAAACAATGAGCAGTTCTTC
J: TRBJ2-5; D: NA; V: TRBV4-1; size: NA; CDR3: CASSPRQVQETQYF; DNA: TGCGCCAGCAGCCCCCGACAGGTCCAAGAGACCCAGTACTTC
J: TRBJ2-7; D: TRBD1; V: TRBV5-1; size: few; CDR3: CASSLGDRAYEQYF; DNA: TGCGCCAGCAGCTTGGGGGACAGGGCATACGAGCAGTACTTC
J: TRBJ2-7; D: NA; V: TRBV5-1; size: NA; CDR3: CASSLAGPGGHEQYF; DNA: TGCGCCAGCAGCTTGGCCGGGCCGGGGGGCCACGAGCAGTACTTC
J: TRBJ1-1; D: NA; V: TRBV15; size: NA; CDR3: CATSRDMNTEAFF; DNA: TGTGCCACCAGCAGAGACATGAACACTGAAGCTTTCTTT
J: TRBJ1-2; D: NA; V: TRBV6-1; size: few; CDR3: CASEGGGANYGYTF; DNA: TGTGCCAGTGAAGGGGGAGGCGCTAACTATGGCTACACCTTC
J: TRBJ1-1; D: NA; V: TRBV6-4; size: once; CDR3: CASSERFGKMMYEAFF; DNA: TGTGCCAGCAGTGAAAGGTTCGGAAAGATGATGTATGAAGCTTTCTTT
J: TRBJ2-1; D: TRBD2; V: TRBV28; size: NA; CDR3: CATTDPGGFEQFF; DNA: TGTGCCACCACTGACCCGGGAGGGTTTGAGCAGTTCTTC
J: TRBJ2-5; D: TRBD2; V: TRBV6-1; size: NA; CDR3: CASSPVLAGVETQYF; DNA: TGTGCCAGCAGCCCCGTACTAGCGGGAGTGGAGACCCAGTACTTC
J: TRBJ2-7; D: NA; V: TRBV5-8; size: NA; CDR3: CASSHRGGAYEQYF; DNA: TGTGCCAGCAGCCATCGAGGCGGCGCCTACGAGCAGTACTTC
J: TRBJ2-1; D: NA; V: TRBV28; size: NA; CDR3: CASNSFRGGSYNEQFF; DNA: TGTGCCAGCAACTCCTTCAGGGGGGGGTCCTACAATGAGCAGTTCTTC
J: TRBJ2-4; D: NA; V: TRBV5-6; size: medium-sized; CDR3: CASRSYKGKNIQYF; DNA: TGTGCCAGCCGCAGCTATAAGGGGAAAAACATTCAGTACTTC
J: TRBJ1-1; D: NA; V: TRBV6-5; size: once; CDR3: CASSYEVWEEAFF; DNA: TGTGCCAGCAGTTACGAGGTTTGGGAAGAAGCTTTCTTT
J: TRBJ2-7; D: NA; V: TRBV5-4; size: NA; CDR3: CASSLQGGYEQYF; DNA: TGTGCCAGCAGCTTGCAAGGGGGCTACGAGCAGTACTTC
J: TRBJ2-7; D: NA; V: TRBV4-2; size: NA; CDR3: CASSPKDRTNEQYF; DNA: TGTGCCAGCAGCCCTAAGGACAGAACTAACGAGCAGTACTTC
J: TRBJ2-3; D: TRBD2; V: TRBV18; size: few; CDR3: CASSPPSGGADTQYF; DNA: TGTGCCAGCTCACCACCTAGCGGGGGAGCAGATACGCAGTATTTT
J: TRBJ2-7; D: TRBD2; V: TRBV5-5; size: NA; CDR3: CASSSSGSALYEQYF; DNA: TGTGCCAGCAGCTCTAGCGGGAGTGCCCTCTACGAGCAGTACTTC
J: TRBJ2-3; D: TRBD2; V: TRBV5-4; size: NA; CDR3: CASATGTISTDTQYF; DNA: TGTGCCAGCGCGACCGGGACTATTAGTACAGATACGCAGTATTTT
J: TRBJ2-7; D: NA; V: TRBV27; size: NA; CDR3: CASKGDILYEQYF; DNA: TGTGCCAGTAAGGGGGACATCCTCTACGAGCAGTACTTC
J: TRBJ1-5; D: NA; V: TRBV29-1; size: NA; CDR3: CSVATASNQPQHF; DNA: TGCAGCGTTGCGACAGCTAGCAATCAGCCCCAGCATTTT
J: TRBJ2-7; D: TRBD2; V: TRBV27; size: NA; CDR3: CASSLYPSAGGAYEQYF; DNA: TGTGCCAGCAGTTTATACCCCTCGGCGGGGGGGGCCTACGAGCAGTACTTC
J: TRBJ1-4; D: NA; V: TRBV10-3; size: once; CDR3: CAISEAGFNEKLFF; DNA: TGTGCCATCAGTGAGGCGGGGTTTAATGAAAAACTGTTTTTT
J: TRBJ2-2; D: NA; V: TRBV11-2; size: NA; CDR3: CASRSPGINTGELFF; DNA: TGTGCCAGCAGATCTCCGGGGATTAACACCGGGGAGCTGTTTTTT
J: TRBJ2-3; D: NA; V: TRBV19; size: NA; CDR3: CASSIGLFGTDTQYF; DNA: TGTGCCAGTAGTATAGGCCTTTTTGGCACAGATACGCAGTATTTT
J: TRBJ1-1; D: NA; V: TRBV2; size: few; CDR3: CARPPGWNTEAFF; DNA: TGTGCCCGCCCCCCGGGGTGGAACACTGAAGCTTTCTTT
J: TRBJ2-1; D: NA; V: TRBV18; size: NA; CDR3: CASSPLRKVSNEQFF; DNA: TGTGCCAGCTCCCCTCTAAGGAAGGTGAGCAATGAGCAGTTCTTC
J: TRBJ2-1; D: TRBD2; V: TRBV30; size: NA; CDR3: CAWSDPGLGNEQFF; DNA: TGTGCCTGGAGTGACCCGGGACTAGGTAATGAGCAGTTCTTC
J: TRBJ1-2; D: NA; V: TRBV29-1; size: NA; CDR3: CSVLGGDGYTF; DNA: TGCAGCGTTTTGGGGGGGGATGGCTACACCTTC
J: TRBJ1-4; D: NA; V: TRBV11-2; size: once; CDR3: CASSQMTGANEKLFF; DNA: TGTGCCAGCAGCCAAATGACAGGCGCTAATGAAAAACTGTTTTTT
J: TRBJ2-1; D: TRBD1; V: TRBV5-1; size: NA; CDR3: CASSRLVGQGYNEQFF; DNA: TGCGCCAGCAGCCGCTTAGTGGGACAGGGTTACAATGAGCAGTTCTTC
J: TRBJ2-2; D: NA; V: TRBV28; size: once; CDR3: CASSYGGPRTGELFF; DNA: TGTGCCAGCAGTTATGGAGGGCCGAGGACCGGGGAGCTGTTTTTT
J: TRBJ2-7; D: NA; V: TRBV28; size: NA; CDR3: CASSLLPSYEQYF; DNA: TGTGCCAGCAGTTTGTTGCCCTCCTACGAGCAGTACTTC
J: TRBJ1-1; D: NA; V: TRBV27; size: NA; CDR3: CASSLGNWNTEAFF; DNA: TGTGCCAGCAGTTTAGGGAACTGGAACACTGAAGCTTTCTTT
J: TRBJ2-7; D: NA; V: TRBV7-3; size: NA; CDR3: CASSLEGGSAWEQYF; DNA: TGTGCCAGCAGCTTAGAGGGCGGGTCGGCCTGGGAGCAGTACTTC
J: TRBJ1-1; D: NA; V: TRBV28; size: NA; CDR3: CASSFPGGGTEAFF; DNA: TGTGCCAGCAGCTTCCCGGGCGGGGGCACTGAAGCTTTCTTT
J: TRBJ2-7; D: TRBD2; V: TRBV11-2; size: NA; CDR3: CASSWGAGVESYEQYF; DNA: TGTGCCAGCAGCTGGGGAGCGGGAGTAGAATCCTACGAGCAGTACTTC
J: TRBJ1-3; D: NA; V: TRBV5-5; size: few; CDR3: CASRKGGNTIYF; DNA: TGTGCCAGCAGAAAGGGGGGAAACACCATATATTTT
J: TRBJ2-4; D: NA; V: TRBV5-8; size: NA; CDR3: CASRSYKGKNIQYF; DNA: TGTGCCAGCCGCAGCTATAAGGGGAAAAACATTCAGTACTTC
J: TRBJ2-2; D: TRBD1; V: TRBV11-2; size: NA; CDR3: CASSLNRGIRTVTGELFF; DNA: TGTGCCAGCAGCTTGAACAGGGGTATTAGGACGGTCACCGGGGAGCTGTTTTTT